Listed here is a single T cell receptor (beta chain). This clonotype has ten or more counts. No cognate antigen has been identified for it. No base quality information exists; no much larger clone differs at one position. The record originates from a study of human T cells and chemical hapten exposure (dated by TCRdb to 2020 to 2023). About the study as a whole: For sensitization, 2% DPC in acetone was applied to a 2 cm by 2 cm area of upper inner arm skin. Weekly therapeutic DPC doses were additionally applied to the scalp of patients throughout the approximately 25-week study period. Patch testing was performed on the upper back with Finn chambers containing 0.01% DPC, and the patch tests were scored after 6 days according to International Contact Dermatitis Research Group standards. The mostly female patient cohort included alopecia areata with under or over 50% scalp involvement, alopecia totalis and alopecia universalis. Libraries were pooled for sequencing, and variation in per-sample TCR yields was attributed mainly to small differences in library volumes within the pool. Peripheral blood TCR repertoire changes were tracked in vivo in alopecia patients during primary and secondary sensitization to the hapten diphenylcyclopropenone (DPC). Blood was sampled from patients pre-sensitization (week 0) and at 2, 6 and about 24 weeks after DPC sensitization. Nearly 30 alopecia patients gave blood for TCR sequencing at one to four time points (pre-sensitization, 2, 6 and 24 weeks). Results and caveats for the whole study, not just this receptor: DPC sensitization did not change how many TCRs were above 1 in 1000 frequency, and no evidence was found of alterations in global repertoire structure. All patients had alopecia, a presumed autoimmune disease, so their immune response might differ from that of healthy individuals. Patch test score correlated positively with the number of PT1 expanded TCRs, reaching significance at thresholds 8, 16 and 32 but not at 4. After repeated subsampling, the strength of the expansion versus patch-test correlation and the threshold at which it became significant changed. Compared with pre-sensitization or healthy control sets, expanded TCRs formed significantly more large CDR3 similarity clusters, which is consistent with antigen-driven responses.

Receptor amplification or capture employed RACE. Sequencing instrument: NextSeq 500. During library preparation, unique molecular identifiers were attached to individual cDNA molecules so that TCRs could be counted in a quantitative, reproducible way. From each blood RNA sample, both TCR alpha and TCR beta chains were sequenced. In the source study's methods: Samples had a median of roughly 91,000 TCRs, with a range from about 23,224 to 750,000. V, J and CDR3 annotation of the TCR reads was carried out using the Decombinator software suite. For PS versus PT1 abundance plots, all samples were subsampled to the same number of TCRs (28,000). Expanded TCRs were defined as absent before sensitization and observed at least eight times at the 2-week time point. TCRdb passed the public sequencing reads through fastp at Q25 and MiXCR, retaining productive beta sequences. One record per CDR3 amino acid sequence lists the most common genes and DNA. It is TCRdb's table, rather than the study itself, that gives the V and J calls and clone size. For this sample the table gives around 120,000 distinct CDR3 sequences, of which roughly 13% were detected only once. 0.9% to 0.95% of the sample is held by the ten biggest clonotypes.

At the junction V is shortened by 6 bases and J by 4 bases; bases outside the gene matches: 7. The germline V gene (reference sequence) sets CDR1 to SGHAT and CDR2 to FQDESV. The CDR3 covers 14 residues, taking in both the cysteine and the phenylalanine. Only CDR3 DNA is held: 42 bases, read in frame from base 1. What the time point label conveys for this sample: patch test 1, 2 weeks after DPC sensitization. In the paper's terms, the treatment or condition label means: therapeutic diphenylcyclopropenone sensitization with weekly scalp DPC. Blood at each patch-test visit was drawn before the patch test was applied. To be eligible, patients had to be aged 18 to 70, diagnosed with alopecia and judged suitable for DPC therapy, while pregnant patients were excluded. Total RNA was extracted from unfractionated whole blood collected in Tempus Blood RNA tubes.

In this chain, TRBV11-1 is recombined with TRBJ1-1, with TRBD1 identical over 8 junction bases. This sequence originates from a man between 18 and 35 years old with alopecia areata. Some clones in this sample may be carry-over from other donors' samples. Sequencing used whole blood, obtained in connection with sensitization to the hapten diphenylcyclopropenone (DPC). The DNA is TGTGCCAGCAGTCACCGAACAGGGGGCACTGAAGCTTTCTTT. Translated, this gives CASSHRTGGTEAFF. Beyond the CDR3, the reference TRBV11-1 and TRBJ1-1 genes provide the residues; the full variable domain reads: EAEVAQSPRYKITEKSQAVAFWCDPISGHATLYWYRQILGQGPELLVQFQDESVVDDSQLPKDRFSAERLKGVDSTLKIQPAELGDSAMYLCASSHRTGGTEAFFGQGTRLTVV.